The 22 T cell receptor beta chains presented below share a single source sample, sequenced in a study of T-cell reconstitution after alpha-beta-depleted transplantation in children. For TCRbeta, the library was prepared with unique molecular identifiers. TCRdb re-called the PCR reads with MiXCR, one entry per CDR3 protein. The data show about 540,000 distinct CDR3 sequences, around 20% seen once. Sequencing was performed on PBMCs from the stem cell graft donor, taken from the stem cell graft. Receptor source: a human donor who donated a stem cell graft to a child with acute lymphoblastic leukemia.

This clonotype occurred a few times. The genes are TRBV4-1 and TRBJ2-1; 7 positions match TRBD2. Per germline, CDR1 MGHRA and CDR2 YSYEKL. The J segment lost 5 bases and the V segment lost 1 base, leaving 8 bases of the junction unmatched. The CDR3 has 16 residues. CDR3 sequence: CASSQARLADNNEQFF. Here the CDR3 DNA reads TGCGCCAGCAGCCAAGCTAGGCTAGCGGACAACAATGAGCAGTTCTTC.

This clonotype has just a few counts. The genes are TRBV29-1 and TRBJ2-7; perhaps TRBD2 as D (7 bases). Germline CDR1 and CDR2: SQVTM and ANQGSEA. This CDR3 region has 14 residues. Trimming left V 4 bases short and J 0 bases short, with 13 bases between. CDR3 in amino acids: CSVVGGALSYEQYF. For the CDR3, the DNA is TGCAGCGTTGTAGGGGGGGCACTCTCCTACGAGCAGTACTTC.

This chain joins TRBV27 and TRBJ1-5, with D uncertain. The CDR3 length is 13 residues. Trimming took 8 bases from V and 3 from J, leaving 11 bases between them. Germline V lookup: CDR1 MNHEY, CDR2 SMNVEV (reference sequence). CDR3 protein: CASAPAVNQPQHF. CDR3 sequence (DNA): TGTGCCAGCGCACCAGCTGTCAATCAGCCCCAGCATTTT.

This chain uses TRBV24-1 with TRBJ2-5, with a weak D call TRBD2 (5 bases). The CDR3 is 15 amino acids. The V gene lost 1 base and the J gene lost 0 bases, with 8 bases spanning the gap. Germline V gives CDR1 KGHDR, CDR2 SFDVKD. The CDR3 DNA follows: TGTGCCACCAGTGATTTAAACGGGGACCAAGAGACCCAGTACTTC. This encodes CATSDLNGDQETQYF.

The chain carries TRBV20-1 and TRBJ1-3; D is ambiguous. In germline, CDR1 is DFQATT, CDR2 SNEGSKA (reference sequence). The CDR3 is 15 amino acids. Trimming took off 1 base at V and 4 bases at J, with 14 bases between the two ends. CDR3 region: CSARVAELKGNTIYF. CDR3 sequence (DNA): TGCAGTGCTAGAGTGGCAGAACTTAAAGGAAACACCATATATTTT.

This chain links TRBV20-1 with TRBJ2-7; 10 bases agree with TRBD2. The germline gives CDR1 DFQATT, CDR2 SNEGSKA (reference sequence). After removal of 3 bases from V and 6 bases from J, the junction contained 8 bases not matched to a gene. There are 14 residues in the CDR3. The CDR3 DNA sequence: TGCAGTGCTAGGTCGGTAGCGGGAGGATTCGAGCAGTACTTC. This sequence encodes CSARSVAGGFEQYF.

This clonotype was detected a few times. The gene calls are TRBV24-1 and TRBJ2-2; 11 bases match TRBD2. CDR1 is KGHDR, CDR2 SFDVKD, per germline. The CDR3 is 17 residues long. V gave up 3 bases and J gave up 2 bases; unmatched junction bases: 4. The chain's CDR3 is CATSDHLAGGNTGELFF. The DNA for the CDR3 is TGTGCCACCAGTGATCATCTAGCGGGGGGAAACACCGGGGAGCTGTTTTTT.

V usage is TRBV5-1 and J usage is TRBJ2-7; the D gene could be TRBD1 or TRBD2 (5 bases each). V was trimmed by 3 bases and J by 2 bases, leaving 15 bases between them. Germline V gene sequence: CDR1 SGHRS, CDR2 YFSETQ. The CDR3 is 15 amino acids. CDR3 sequence (DNA): TGCGCCAGCAGCTCGGGACGGGACGGGACCTACGAGCAGTACTTC. It translates to CASSSGRDGTYEQYF.

This clonotype was found a few times. The gene calls are TRBV5-6 and TRBJ1-2; TRBD1 is a possible D gene (5 bases). Trimming left V 5 bases short and J 2 bases short, with 13 bases between. The CDR3 contains 14 residues. The germline V gene has CDR1 SGHDT and CDR2 YYEEEE. The CDR3 region is CASRLIRQNYGYTF. The CDR3 DNA reads TGTGCCAGCAGACTGATCCGACAGAACTATGGCTACACCTTC.

This clonotype was found a few times. This chain joins TRBV29-1 and TRBJ2-7; D possibly corresponds to TRBD2 (6 bases). Germline V lookup: CDR1 SQVTM, CDR2 ANQGSEA. Trimming removed 1 base from V and 6 bases from J, with 19 bases in between. CDR3 size: 15 residues. CDR3: CSVEAEGLTPSEQYF. CDR3 nucleotide sequence: TGCAGCGTTGAAGCCGAGGGACTGACACCAAGCGAGCAGTACTTC.

The chain couples TRBV18 to TRBJ2-7; 9 bases map to TRBD2. Germline loops: CDR1 KGHSH, CDR2 LQKENI. The CDR3 spans 12 residues. V gave up 6 bases and J gave up 3 bases; unmatched junction bases: 0. The CDR3 sequence is CASSTSGYEQYF. The CDR3 DNA reads TGTGCCAGCTCGACTAGCGGCTACGAGCAGTACTTC.

Only a few counts were recorded for this clonotype. The chain is built from TRBV5-6 and TRBJ2-2; D unclear. Germline V gene data show CDR1 as SGHDT and CDR2 as YYEEEE. The V gene lost 2 bases and the J gene lost 5 bases, with 7 bases spanning the gap. The CDR3 loop spans 13 amino acids. CDR3 bases: TGTGCCAGCAGCTTCACGCCGACCGGGGAGCTGTTTTTT. Amino acid sequence: CASSFTPTGELFF.

The chain joins TRBV7-9 to TRBJ2-2, with 10 bases aligning to TRBD1. CDR1 and CDR2 (germline): SEHNR, FQNEAQ (reference sequence). This CDR3 is 16 amino acids long. Trimming cost V 5 bases and J 7 bases; bases outside gene matches: 10. CDR3: CASSPGTGVQGGELFF. CDR3 nucleotides: TGTGCCAGCAGCCCGGGGACAGGGGTCCAAGGCGGGGAGCTGTTTTTT.

In this sample, this clonotype turned up a few times. The genes are TRBV3-1 and TRBJ2-3; maybe TRBD2 (5 bases). The CDR3 is 15 amino acids. V dropped 0 bases and J dropped 2 bases, with 9 bases sitting between them. CDR1 LGHDT and CDR2 YNNKEL come from the germline V gene (reference sequence). The CDR3 sequence is CASSQEGRPTDTQYF. In DNA form, the CDR3 reads TGTGCCAGCAGCCAAGAGGGGAGACCCACAGATACGCAGTATTTT.

The table lists this clonotype with a few counts. The chain joins TRBV10-3 to TRBJ2-7; 9 positions agree with TRBD2. The CDR3 consists of 19 residues. CDR1 is ENHRY, CDR2 SYGVKD, per germline. The ends lost 2 bases at V and 0 bases at J; junction bases unmatched: 14. CDR3: CAISEIHLTSGRSSYEQYF. Written as DNA, the CDR3 is TGTGCCATCAGTGAGATCCACCTGACTAGCGGTAGGAGCTCCTACGAGCAGTACTTC.

This clonotype was recorded many times. V and J are TRBV20-1 and TRBJ2-2; 9 bases are shared with TRBD2. The CDR3 runs 13 residues. V dropped 7 bases and J dropped 7; count of bases not matched to a gene: 7. Germline-derived CDR1 and CDR2 are DFQATT and SNEGSKA (reference sequence). The CDR3 DNA sequence: TGCAGTGTGGCGGGAGGGCCCGTCGGGGAGCTGTTTTTT. Its protein is CSVAGGPVGELFF.

The sample holds many counts of this clonotype. CDR3 sequence reads: CASSDRMNTEAFF. The CDR3 DNA sequence: TGTGCCAGCAGCGACCGCATGAACACTGAAGCTTTCTTT. The rearrangement joins TRBV7-8 to TRBJ1-1; D gene unclear. The CDR3 is 13 amino acids. Germline assignment: CDR1 SGHVS and CDR2 FQNEAQ. The V gene lost 5 bases and the J gene lost 0 bases, with 7 bases spanning the gap.

The CDR3 DNA follows: TGTGCCAGCAGCCCTGGAGGGACCGGCGCGGATACGCAGTATTTT. Translated, it gives CASSPGGTGADTQYF. The chain combines TRBV7-6 with TRBJ2-3; TRBD2 might be the D (6 bases). Trimming left V 5 bases short and J 6 bases short, with 18 bases between. Per germline, CDR1 SGHVS and CDR2 FNYEAQ. CDR3 length: 15 amino acids.

The chain recombines TRBV7-9 with TRBJ1-6; D remains unclear. Germline lookup yields CDR1 SEHNR and CDR2 FQNEAQ (reference sequence). Trimming shortened V by 2 bases and J by 9 bases, and 11 bases separated the two germline ends. The CDR3 runs 14 residues. The CDR3 sequence is CASSLIPRGSPLHF. Written as DNA, the CDR3 is TGTGCCAGCAGCTTAATCCCCCGAGGTTCACCCCTCCACTTT. The complete variable domain, with remaining parts taken from reference TRBV7-9 and TRBJ1-6, reads DTGVSQNPRHKITKRGQNVTFRCDPISEHNRLYWYRQTLGQGPEFLTYFQNEAQLEKSRLLSDRFSAERPKGSFSTLEIQRTEQGDSAMYLCASSLIPRGSPLHFGNGTRLTVT.

This clonotype showed up just a few times. The chain carries TRBV11-1 and TRBJ2-2; 12 nucleotides align to TRBD2. V dropped 5 bases and J dropped 3; count of bases not matched to a gene: 10. The CDR3 has 18 amino acids. The germline gives CDR1 SGHAT, CDR2 FQDESV (reference sequence). DNA of the CDR3: TGTGCCAGCAGCCACACACCCGGACTAGCGGGATACACCGGGGAGCTGTTTTTT. Amino acids: CASSHTPGLAGYTGELFF.

The chain uses TRBV12-3 or TRBV12-4 and TRBJ2-1; 7 nucleotides match TRBD2. V trimming: 2 bases; J trimming: 8 bases; junction bases outside the gene matches: 15. The CDR3 sequence is 17 residues long. The CDR3 DNA sequence: TGTGCCAGCAGTTTAACACCAGCGGGAAGTGGGTGGTATGAGCAGTTCTTC. It is translated as CASSLTPAGSGWYEQFF.

This clonotype has ten or more counts. The CDR3 protein is CASGDSHNSPLHF. CDR3 sequence (DNA): TGTGCCAGCGGCGACAGTCATAATTCACCCCTCCACTTT. The J gene is TRBJ1-6, the V gene TRBV7-9; TRBD1 is a possible D gene (5 bases). Germline V gene data show CDR1 as SEHNR and CDR2 as FQNEAQ (reference sequence). This CDR3 contains 13 residues. Trimming took off 8 bases at V and 5 bases at J, with 10 bases between the two ends. The full variable domain, with the rest looked up from reference TRBV7-9 and TRBJ1-6, is DTGVSQNPRHKITKRGQNVTFRCDPISEHNRLYWYRQTLGQGPEFLTYFQNEAQLEKSRLLSDRFSAERPKGSFSTLEIQRTEQGDSAMYLCASGDSHNSPLHFGNGTRLTVT.